This paragraph reports one T cell receptor (beta chain). This specimen includes other DNA sequences encoding the same CDR3. The sample is drawn from a study of blood T cell repertoires in COVID-19. Study at large: Samples taken during acute and convalescent COVID-19 were collected in the United States, Italy and Spain. From T cells, B-cell-depleted T cells, or PBMCs came the material, which was cDNA or gDNA.

Original processing methods: Counts of nucleated cells, estimated from reference gene primer amplification, were obtained. The method was immunoSEQ multiplex PCR; TCRdb's version includes in-frame clones alone and lacks a portion of them. That table furnishes V, J and clone size, whereas the DNA furnished D and trimming. The sample has about 310,000 clones, about 90% seen once. This CDR3 has 12 amino acids. From germline, CDR1 is SQVTM and CDR2 ANQGSEA. Trimming removed 5 bases from V and 4 bases from J; junction bases left unmatched: 3. The specimen sequenced was peripheral blood. The TCR comes from a young man with active or convalescent COVID-19. The rearrangement joins TRBV29-1 to TRBJ2-7; 9 positions agree with TRBD1. For the CDR3, the DNA is TGCAGCGTTAGGGGACAGGGATACGAGCAGTACTTC. This translates into CSVRGQGYEQYF.